This TCR beta chain appears in the sequencing data of a study of beta chain features in type 1 diabetes. Overall study results and limits: Highly expressing activated T cells could be over-counted with a cDNA template. Shorter templates might be favored by PCR, equally in patients and controls.

The entirety of the isolated RNA underwent reverse transcription, so expressed TCRB transcripts were sequenced. The table came from immunoSEQ multiplex PCR; TCRdb's copy has only in-frame clones and leaves some out. This sample has about 330,000 clones, with 8% to 13% found just once. Germline lookup yields CDR1 SGHKS and CDR2 YYEKEE (reference sequence). V dropped 0 bases and J dropped 12; count of bases not matched to a gene: 14. CDR3 length: 16 amino acids. Sorted populations were all over 98% pure. This clone was recorded a few times. Its target is not known. The sequence derives from a woman aged 30 to 39 in good health. This chain connects TRBV5-5 to TRBJ2-1; TRBD1 aligns across 8 bases. What was sequenced was naive CD4+ T cells from blood. The CDR3 sequence: CASSLEGTVLGTGQFF. The CDR3 DNA reads TGTGCCAGCAGCTTGGAAGGTACGGTCCTAGGGACAGGGCAGTTCTTC.